This is a list of T cell receptor beta chains from one sample in a study of blood T cell repertoires in COVID-19. The method was immunoSEQ multiplex PCR; TCRdb's version includes in-frame clones alone and lacks a portion of them. The sample has under 300,000 clones; approximately 88% are singletons. Sequencing used PBMCs or T cells enriched from blood (not recorded which). Receptor source: a woman between 40 and 55 years old who had been exposed to COVID-19. Both conserved end residues are part of each CDR3. A D gene is named only where the DNA matches it firmly. Size is omitted from some rows. Given values are once, few, many or a class for expanded clones.

>-|TRBJ1-1|TRBV29-1|-
TGCAGCGTCCATATGACTAGAAACACTGAAGCTTTCTTT
CSVHMTRNTEAFF
>-|TRBJ1-1|TRBV5-6|-
TGTGCCAGCAGTTGGAGAAGAATGAACACTGAAGCTTTCTTT
CASSWRRMNTEAFF
>-|TRBJ1-1|TRBV3-1/TRBV3-2|-
TGTGCCAGCAGCCACGACCGGAGGGTAGCTGAAGCTTTCTTT
CASSHDRRVAEAFF
>many|TRBJ1-1|TRBV20-1|-
TGCAGTGCTAGTGGGGCAGGGGAGCGGGGCACTGAAGCTTTCTTT
CSASGAGERGTEAFF
>-|TRBJ2-7|TRBV4-2|-
TGTGCCAGCAGCCAAGAAGCCAGGGCCCTCTCCTACGAGCAGTACTTC
CASSQEARALSYEQYF
>once|TRBJ2-5|TRBV12-3/TRBV12-4|-
TGTGCCAGCAGCCTAGGAGAGAAACAGACCCAGTACTTC
CASSLGEKQTQYF
>-|TRBJ1-3|TRBV6-5|TRBD1
TGTGCCAGTATACCAGGGGGCTCTGGAAACACCATATATTTT
CASIPGGSGNTIYF
>few|TRBJ1-1|TRBV10-3|-
TGTGCCACCTCAGGGGAACGTTCTGAAGCTTTCTTT
CATSGERSEAFF
>-|TRBJ2-1|TRBV27|-
TGTGCCGTTATCCATGAGCAGTTCTTC
CAVIHEQFF
>-|TRBJ2-5|TRBV5-1|TRBD1
TGTGCCAGCAGCGCGAGTGCAGGGGGCCAGGAGACCCAGTACTTC
CASSASAGGQETQYF
>-|TRBJ2-1|TRBV7-6|-
TGTGCCAGCAGACAATCCGGGGGTGGGGGCTACAATGAGCAGTTCTTC
CASRQSGGGGYNEQFF
>-|TRBJ2-7|TRBV7-9|TRBD1
TGTGCCAGCAGCTTAGGGACAGGGGACAGAAAGTACTTC
CASSLGTGDRKYF
>-|TRBJ2-3|TRBV4-3|-
TGCGCCAGCAGCCAAGATCGTCTAGCTCCAGATACGCAGTATTTT
CASSQDRLAPDTQYF
>-|TRBJ2-5|TRBV11-3|TRBD2
TGTGCCAGCAGCTTATCAACGACTAGCGGGTGGGAGACCCAGTACTTC
CASSLSTTSGWETQYF
>-|TRBJ2-3|TRBV9|-
TGTGCCAGCACTGTAATCGACTCCGCTAGCACAGATACGCAGTATTTT
CASTVIDSASTDTQYF
>once|TRBJ2-1|TRBV5-1|-
TGCGCCAGCAGCCCCGGGGATCGATCCTACAATGAGCAGTTCTTC
CASSPGDRSYNEQFF
>-|TRBJ1-2|TRBV9|-
TGTGCCAGCAGCGTAGCCGGCTATGGCTACACCTTC
CASSVAGYGYTF
>once|TRBJ1-6|TRBV30|-
TGTGCCTGGAGGGGGGCCTCTATTCTGGGCGGAGGTTCACCCCTCCACTTT
CAWRGASILGGGSPLHF
>-|TRBJ2-2|TRBV9|TRBD2
TGTGCCAGCAGCGTATCCGGCGGGGGGTACGGGGAGCTGTTTTTT
CASSVSGGGYGELFF
>-|TRBJ1-2|TRBV9|-
TGTGCCAGCAGCGCGCCCTCCGCGGGGTTCGACGGCTACACCTTC
CASSAPSAGFDGYTF
>-|TRBJ2-7|TRBV4-1|TRBD1
TGCGCCAGCAGCCAACAGACAGGGCCGTACGAGCAGTACTTC
CASSQQTGPYEQYF
>-|TRBJ2-3|TRBV9|TRBD1
TGTGCCAGCAGCGCCTTTAAGGGACAGCTTTTCTATACGCAGTATTTT
CASSAFKGQLFYTQYF
>-|TRBJ2-7|TRBV27|-
TGTGCCAGCAGCATCAGGGAAGCCTACGAGCAGTACTTC
CASSIREAYEQYF
>-|TRBJ1-1|TRBV19|-
TGTGCCAGTAATTTCGGCAGGGCATCCCCTGAAGCTTTCTTT
CASNFGRASPEAFF
>-|TRBJ2-1|TRBV4-3|TRBD2
TGCGCCAGCAGCCAAGATGGCACTAGCGGGGAGAATGAGCAGTTCTTC
CASSQDGTSGENEQFF
>-|TRBJ1-3|TRBV18|TRBD1
TGTGCCAGCTCACCCCAGGGGGCCTCCTCTGGAAACACCATATATTTT
CASSPQGASSGNTIYF
>-|TRBJ2-6|TRBV13|-
TGTGCCAGCAGCTTAGAATCCTTCCTCTCTGGGGCCAACGTCCTGACTTTC
CASSLESFLSGANVLTF
>-|TRBJ2-3|TRBV12-3/TRBV12-4|-
TGTGCCAGCACATCCCAAAGCACAGATACGCAGTATTTT
CASTSQSTDTQYF
>-|TRBJ2-1|TRBV5-1|TRBD2
TGCGCCAGCAGCTTGGGACTAGCGGGGACAACTCACAATGAGCAGTTCTTC
CASSLGLAGTTHNEQFF
>-|TRBJ1-2|TRBV6-2/TRBV6-3|TRBD1
TGTGCCAGCAGCGACCCGGGACAGGGGCACTATGGCTACACCTTC
CASSDPGQGHYGYTF
>-|TRBJ1-4|TRBV4-3|TRBD1
TGCGCCAGCAGCCTCGACGGGACAGGGGGTGAAAAACTGTTTTTT
CASSLDGTGGEKLFF
>once|TRBJ2-1|TRBV5-1|-
TGCGCCAGCAGCTTGCCTACGGGGAGCTCCTACAATGAGCAGTTCTTC
CASSLPTGSSYNEQFF
>few|TRBJ1-1|TRBV11-2|TRBD1
TGTGCCAGCAACTCCCTTCCGACAGGGGCGAACACTGAAGCTTTCTTT
CASNSLPTGANTEAFF
>-|TRBJ2-1|TRBV27|-
TGTGCCAGCAGGGGTCCTCGGGTTCTATACAATGAGCAGTTCTTC
CASRGPRVLYNEQFF
>few|TRBJ2-1|TRBV7-9|-
TGTGCCAGCAGCTTTAAACAGAGTTCTTACAATGAGCAGTTCTTC
CASSFKQSSYNEQFF
>-|TRBJ1-1|TRBV28|-
TGTGCCAGCAGTTACTCAGGGAAGGCTTTCTTT
CASSYSGKAFF
>-|TRBJ1-5|TRBV28|-
TGTGCCAGCCTATACTCGGGGAATCAGCCCCAGCATTTT
CASLYSGNQPQHF
>-|TRBJ1-5|TRBV11-2|-
TGTACCAGCAGCCTCTGGGCAGGTAGCAATCAGCCCCAGCATTTT
CTSSLWAGSNQPQHF
>-|TRBJ2-7|TRBV11-2|TRBD1
TGTGCCAGCAGCTTAATGGGACAGGGACTATACGAGCAGTACTTC
CASSLMGQGLYEQYF
>-|TRBJ1-3|TRBV7-2|-
TGTGCCAGCAGCTTAGGGTCAGGGCCCCCTGGAAACACCATATATTTT
CASSLGSGPPGNTIYF
>-|TRBJ1-1|TRBV5-8|-
TGTGCCAGCAGCTTCTACAGAGACCCTAACACTGAAGCTTTCTTT
CASSFYRDPNTEAFF
>-|TRBJ1-1|TRBV28|TRBD1
TGTGCCAGCAGCGAGGGATGGGACAGGGGACTTTCCGCTGAAGCTTTCTTT
CASSEGWDRGLSAEAFF
>once|TRBJ2-3|TRBV5-4|-
TGTGCCAGCAGCTACGGAGGGCGACAAATAAGCACAGATACGCAGTATTTT
CASSYGGRQISTDTQYF
>once|TRBJ1-4|TRBV5-1|-
TGCGCCAGCAGCTCGGGACACACCAATGAAAAACTGTTTTTT
CASSSGHTNEKLFF
>few|TRBJ2-1|TRBV6-4|TRBD2
TGTGCCAGCAGTGACTCGACGGGAGGGTACAATGAGCAGTTCTTC
CASSDSTGGYNEQFF
>-|TRBJ2-1|TRBV7-3|-
TGTGCCAGCAGTTTGACACTCAGCAATGAGCAGTTCTTC
CASSLTLSNEQFF
>-|TRBJ2-5|TRBV29-1|TRBD1
TGCAGCGTGACACAGGGGCTCCAAGAGACCCAGTACTTC
CSVTQGLQETQYF